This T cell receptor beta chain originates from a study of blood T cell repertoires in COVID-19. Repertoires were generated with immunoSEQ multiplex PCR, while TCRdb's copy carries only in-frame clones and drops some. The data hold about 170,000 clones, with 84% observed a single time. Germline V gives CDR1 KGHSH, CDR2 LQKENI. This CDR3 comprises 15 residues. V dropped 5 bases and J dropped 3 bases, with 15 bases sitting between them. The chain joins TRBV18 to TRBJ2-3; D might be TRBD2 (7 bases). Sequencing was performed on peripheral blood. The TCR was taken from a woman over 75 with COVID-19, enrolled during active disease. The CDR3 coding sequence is TGTGCCAGCTCATCGAGGGGGGGCGCGACAGATACGCAGTATTTT. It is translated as CASSSRGGATDTQYF.